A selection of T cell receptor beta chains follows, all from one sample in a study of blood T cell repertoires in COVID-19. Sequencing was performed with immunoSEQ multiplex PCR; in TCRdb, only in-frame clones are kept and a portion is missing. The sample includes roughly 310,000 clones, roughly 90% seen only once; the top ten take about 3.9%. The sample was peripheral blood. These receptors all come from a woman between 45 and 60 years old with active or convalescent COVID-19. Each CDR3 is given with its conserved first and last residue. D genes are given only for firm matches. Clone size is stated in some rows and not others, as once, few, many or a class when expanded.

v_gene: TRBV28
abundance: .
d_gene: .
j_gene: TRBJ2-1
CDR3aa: CASSWGRTVQFF
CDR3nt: TGTGCCAGCAGTTGGGGGAGGACTGTGCAGTTCTTC

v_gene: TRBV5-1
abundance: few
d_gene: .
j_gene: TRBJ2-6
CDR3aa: CASSLDASAGANVLTF
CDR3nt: TGCGCCAGCAGCTTGGATGCTTCGGCTGGGGCCAACGTCCTGACTTTC

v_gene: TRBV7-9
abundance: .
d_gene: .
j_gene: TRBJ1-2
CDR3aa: CASSPGFTVNYGYTF
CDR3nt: TGTGCCAGCAGCCCAGGTTTTACCGTTAACTATGGCTACACCTTC

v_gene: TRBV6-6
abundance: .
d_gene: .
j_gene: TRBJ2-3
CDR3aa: CASSYYRLEDTQYF
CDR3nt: TGTGCCAGCAGTTACTACAGGCTGGAAGATACGCAGTATTTT

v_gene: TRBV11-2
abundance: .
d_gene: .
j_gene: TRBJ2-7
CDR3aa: CASSATQGREQYF
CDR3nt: TGTGCCAGCAGCGCTACCCAGGGAAGGGAGCAGTACTTC

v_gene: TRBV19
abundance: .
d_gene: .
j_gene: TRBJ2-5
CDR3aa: CASSIGGIRGETQYF
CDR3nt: TGTGCCAGTAGTATAGGAGGCATTCGTGGGGAGACCCAGTACTTC

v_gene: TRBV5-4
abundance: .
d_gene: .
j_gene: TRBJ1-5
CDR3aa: CASSFTPGGVPDSNQPQHF
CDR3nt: TGTGCCAGCAGCTTTACTCCGGGGGGGGTGCCGGATAGCAATCAGCCCCAGCATTTT

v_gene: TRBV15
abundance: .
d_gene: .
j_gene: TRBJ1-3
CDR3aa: CATSRDRRDSGNTIYF
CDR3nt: TGTGCCACCAGCAGAGATAGGAGGGACTCTGGAAACACCATATATTTT

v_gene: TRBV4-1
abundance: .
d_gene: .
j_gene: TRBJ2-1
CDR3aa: CASSPVGTPSYNEQFF
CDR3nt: TGCGCCAGCAGCCCCGTGGGGACTCCCTCCTACAATGAGCAGTTCTTC

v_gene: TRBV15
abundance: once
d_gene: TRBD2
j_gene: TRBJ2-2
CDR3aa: CATSRVPPRGAGGRYTGELFF
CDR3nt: TGTGCCACCAGCAGAGTACCCCCCCGAGGAGCGGGAGGCCGTTACACCGGGGAGCTGTTTTTT

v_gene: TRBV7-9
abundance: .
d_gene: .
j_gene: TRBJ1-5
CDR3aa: CASSLDVGGYQPQHF
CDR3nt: TGTGCCAGCAGCTTAGATGTAGGAGGGTACCAGCCCCAGCATTTT

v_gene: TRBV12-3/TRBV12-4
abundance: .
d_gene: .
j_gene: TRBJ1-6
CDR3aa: CASSKDSNSPLHF
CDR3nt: TGTGCCAGCAGCAAGGACAGTAATTCACCCCTCCACTTT

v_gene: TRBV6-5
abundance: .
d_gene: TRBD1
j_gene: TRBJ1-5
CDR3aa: CASSLQGNQPQHF
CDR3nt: TGTGCCAGCAGCCTACAGGGGAATCAGCCCCAGCATTTT

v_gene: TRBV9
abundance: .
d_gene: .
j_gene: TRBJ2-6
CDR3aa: CASSSDRSSGANVLTF
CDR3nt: TGTGCCAGCAGCTCTGACCGGAGCTCTGGGGCCAACGTCCTGACTTTC

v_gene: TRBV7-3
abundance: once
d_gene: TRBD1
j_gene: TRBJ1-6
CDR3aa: CASSSDRFSNSPLHF
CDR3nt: TGTGCCAGCAGCTCGGACAGGTTCTCTAATTCACCCCTCCACTTT

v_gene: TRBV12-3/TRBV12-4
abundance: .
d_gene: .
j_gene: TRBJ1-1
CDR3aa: CASSLMAPGAFF
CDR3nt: TGTGCCAGCAGTTTGATGGCGCCGGGAGCTTTCTTT

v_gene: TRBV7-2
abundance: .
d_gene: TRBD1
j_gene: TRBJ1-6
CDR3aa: CASSLAGPGGRDSPLHF
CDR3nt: TGTGCCAGCAGCTTAGCGGGTCCAGGGGGCCGGGACTCACCCCTCCACTTT

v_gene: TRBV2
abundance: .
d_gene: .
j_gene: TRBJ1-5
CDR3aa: CASSPLRGSNQPQHF
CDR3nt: TGTGCCAGCAGTCCTCTGAGAGGTAGCAATCAGCCCCAGCATTTT

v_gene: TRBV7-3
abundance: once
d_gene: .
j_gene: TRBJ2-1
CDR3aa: CASSPRGGRDEQFF
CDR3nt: TGTGCCAGCAGCCCTAGGGGGGGACGCGATGAGCAGTTCTTC

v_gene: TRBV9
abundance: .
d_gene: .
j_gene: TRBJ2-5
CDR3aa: CASSVGGGETQYF
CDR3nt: TGTGCCAGCAGCGTAGGAGGTGGCGAGACCCAGTACTTC

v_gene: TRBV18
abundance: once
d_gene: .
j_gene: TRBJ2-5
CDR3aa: CASSPQTGSSEETQYF
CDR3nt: TGTGCCAGCTCACCACAGACAGGAAGCAGCGAAGAGACCCAGTACTTC

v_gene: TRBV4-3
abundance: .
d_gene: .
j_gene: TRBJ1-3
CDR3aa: CASSQDPADGNTIYF
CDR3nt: TGCGCCAGCAGCCAAGATCCCGCGGATGGAAACACCATATATTTT

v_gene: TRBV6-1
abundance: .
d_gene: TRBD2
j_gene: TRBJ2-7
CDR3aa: CASSVEREGYLKYEQYF
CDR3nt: TGTGCCAGCAGTGTTGAGCGGGAGGGATACCTTAAATACGAGCAGTACTTC

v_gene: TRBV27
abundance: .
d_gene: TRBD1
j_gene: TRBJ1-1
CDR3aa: CASSGQGLTEAFF
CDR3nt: TGTGCCTCCTCGGGACAGGGCCTCACTGAAGCTTTCTTT

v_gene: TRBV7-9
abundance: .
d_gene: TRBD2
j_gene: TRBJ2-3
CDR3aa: CASTPTFSGGGADTQYF
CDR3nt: TGTGCCAGCACCCCTACATTTAGCGGGGGGGGAGCAGATACGCAGTATTTT

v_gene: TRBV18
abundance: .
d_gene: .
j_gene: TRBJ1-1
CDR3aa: CASSPRLRVLEAFF
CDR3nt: TGTGCCAGCTCACCCCGGCTCAGGGTACTTGAAGCTTTCTTT

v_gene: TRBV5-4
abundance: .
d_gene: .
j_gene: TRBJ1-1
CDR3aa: CASSLEGVPSSFF
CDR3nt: TGTGCCAGCAGCTTGGAGGGGGTCCCGTCATCTTTCTTT

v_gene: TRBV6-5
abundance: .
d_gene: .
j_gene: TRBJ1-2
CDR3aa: CASSNFEYRGYTF
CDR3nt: TGTGCCAGCAGTAATTTCGAGTATAGAGGCTACACCTTC

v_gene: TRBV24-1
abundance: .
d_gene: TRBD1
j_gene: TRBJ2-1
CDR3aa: CATSDYTGDEQFF
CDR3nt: TGTGCCACCAGTGATTACACAGGGGATGAGCAGTTCTTC

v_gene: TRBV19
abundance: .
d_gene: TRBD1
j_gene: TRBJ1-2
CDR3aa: CASSIGRTGGSNYGYTF
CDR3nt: TGTGCCAGTAGTATAGGGCGGACAGGGGGCTCTAACTATGGCTACACCTTC

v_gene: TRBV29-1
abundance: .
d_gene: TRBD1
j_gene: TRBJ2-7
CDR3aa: CSVEAGGASYEQYF
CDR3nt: TGCAGCGTTGAGGCAGGGGGCGCTTCCTACGAGCAGTACTTC

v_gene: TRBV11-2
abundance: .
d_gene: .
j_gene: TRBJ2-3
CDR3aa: CASSLGGGGEDTQYF
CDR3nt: TGTGCCAGCAGCTTAGGAGGAGGGGGCGAGGATACGCAGTATTTT

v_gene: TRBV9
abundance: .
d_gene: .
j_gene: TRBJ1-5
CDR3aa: CASSVASGVGQPQHF
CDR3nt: TGTGCCAGCAGCGTAGCTTCAGGGGTGGGACAGCCCCAGCATTTT

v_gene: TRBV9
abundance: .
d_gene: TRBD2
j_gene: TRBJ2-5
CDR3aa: CASSVQRGGLETQYF
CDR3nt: TGTGCCAGCAGCGTCCAGCGGGGGGGCCTTGAGACCCAGTACTTC

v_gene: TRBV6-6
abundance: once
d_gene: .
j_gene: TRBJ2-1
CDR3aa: CASSYIERLYNEQFF
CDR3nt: TGTGCCAGCAGTTACATTGAGCGCCTGTACAATGAGCAGTTCTTC

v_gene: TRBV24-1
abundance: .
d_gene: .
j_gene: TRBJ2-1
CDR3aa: CATSSSLSVDEQFF
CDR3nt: TGTGCCACCAGTAGCTCACTAAGCGTCGATGAGCAGTTCTTC

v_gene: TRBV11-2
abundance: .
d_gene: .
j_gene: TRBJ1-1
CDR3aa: CASSLGLGGNTEAFF
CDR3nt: TGTGCCAGCAGCTTAGGGTTAGGAGGGAACACTGAAGCTTTCTTT

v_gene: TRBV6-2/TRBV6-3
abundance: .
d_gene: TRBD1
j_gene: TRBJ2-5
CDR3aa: CASSNRDRGRGETQYF
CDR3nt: TGTGCCAGCAGCAACCGGGACAGGGGGCGTGGGGAGACCCAGTACTTC

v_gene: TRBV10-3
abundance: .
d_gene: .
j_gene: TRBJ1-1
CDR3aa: CAISLNSRDEAFF
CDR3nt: TGTGCCATCAGTCTCAACAGTAGAGACGAAGCTTTCTTT

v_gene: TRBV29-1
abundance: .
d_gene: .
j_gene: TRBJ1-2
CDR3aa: CSVEAGGGYTF
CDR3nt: TGCAGCGTTGAGGCAGGAGGGGGCTACACCTTC

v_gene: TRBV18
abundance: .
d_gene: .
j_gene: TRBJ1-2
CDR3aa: CASSRSFDTGLFGYTF
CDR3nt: TGTGCCAGCTCACGTTCATTTGATACAGGTCTGTTTGGCTACACCTTC

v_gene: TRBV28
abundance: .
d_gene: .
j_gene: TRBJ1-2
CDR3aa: CASSLPRGYTF
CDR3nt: TGTGCCAGCAGTTTGCCCCGGGGCTACACCTTC